This TCR beta chain was obtained from a study of spatial heterogeneity in lung cancer. Study in general: Around 70 TRACERx patients with early, untreated non-small cell lung cancer donated samples. Mean representation of each unique TCR and UMI combination in the raw reads exceeded eight occurrences. Study-level findings and limits: There were more appearances of ubiquitous expanded tumor TCRs in blood at resection than at follow-up.

As regards this clonotype: The antigen remains undetermined.

The V and J ends lost 4 bases and 0 bases respectively, with 8 bases between them. This CDR3 spans 14 amino acids. CDR1 is SGHRS, CDR2 YFSETQ, per germline. Stated time point: blood at routine non-recurrence follow-up after resection. A unique molecular identifier was attached to every TCR cDNA molecule. TCRdb re-derived calls from the 5' RACE reads in MiXCR, one entry per CDR3 protein. The repertoire includes about 38,000 distinct CDR3 sequences, 6% to 9.5% of them detected once, and about 9% sits in the top ten. This sequence joins TRBV5-1 and TRBJ2-1, with a tentative D call TRBD2 (6 bases). This receptor was obtained from a male donor with early-stage non-small cell lung cancer. Sample: PBMCs, taken at follow-up. The CDR3 protein is CASSPGDSYNEQFF. The CDR3, as DNA: TGCGCCAGCAGCCCGGGGGACTCCTACAATGAGCAGTTCTTC.